The TCR beta chain described here comes from a study of T cell clonotyping in hematopoietic cell transplantation. Only in-frame clones appear in the TCRdb table, and some are missing; sequencing was by immunoSEQ multiplex PCR. The table has fewer than 9,500 clones, approximately 94% seen once. With 5 bases clipped from V and 6 bases from J, the junction kept 15 bases outside the gene matches. CDR3 length equals 17 residues. Germline loops: CDR1 SEHNR, CDR2 FQNEAQ (reference sequence). The TCR sequence derives from a male patient aged 60 to 75 who had an allogeneic stem cell transplant from an unrelated donor, so T cells may come from the graft donor. Some clones in this sample may be carry-over from other donors' samples. Sequenced material: peripheral blood mononuclear cells, taken 30 days after allogeneic stem cell transplant. This chain uses TRBV7-9 with TRBJ2-5, with 10 nucleotides matching TRBD2. The CDR3 region has the DNA TGTGCCAGCAGCCCGAGGAGGCTAGCGGGAGAGAGAAAGACCCAGTACTTC. Its translation: CASSPRRLAGERKTQYF.